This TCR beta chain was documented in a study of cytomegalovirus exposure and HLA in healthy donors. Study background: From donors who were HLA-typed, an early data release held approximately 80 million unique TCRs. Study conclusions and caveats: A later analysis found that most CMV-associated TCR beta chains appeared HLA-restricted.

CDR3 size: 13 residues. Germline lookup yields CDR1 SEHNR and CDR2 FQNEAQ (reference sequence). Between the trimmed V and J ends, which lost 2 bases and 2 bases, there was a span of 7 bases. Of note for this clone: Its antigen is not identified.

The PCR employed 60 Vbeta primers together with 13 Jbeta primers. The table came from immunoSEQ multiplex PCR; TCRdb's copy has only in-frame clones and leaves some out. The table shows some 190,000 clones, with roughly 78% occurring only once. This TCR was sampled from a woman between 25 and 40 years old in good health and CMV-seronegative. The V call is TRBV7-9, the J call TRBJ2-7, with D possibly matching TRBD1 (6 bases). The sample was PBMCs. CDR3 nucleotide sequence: TGTGCCAGCAGCTTAACAGGGCCCTACGAGCAGTACTTC. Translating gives CASSLTGPYEQYF. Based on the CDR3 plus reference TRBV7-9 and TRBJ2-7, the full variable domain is DTGVSQNPRHKITKRGQNVTFRCDPISEHNRLYWYRQTLGQGPEFLTYFQNEAQLEKSRLLSDRFSAERPKGSFSTLEIQRTEQGDSAMYLCASSLTGPYEQYFGPGTRLTVT.